The T cell receptor beta chain under discussion was sequenced for a study of radiotherapy plus CTLA-4 blockade in lung cancer. Study summary: About a sixth of enrolled patients responded objectively, and more than 25% had disease control. Overall study findings and caveats: Clones of tumor-derived TCRs expanded in blood after radiotherapy plus ipilimumab. How blood T cell clones changed early, along with interferon-beta, reportedly forecast response best.

CDR3 length: 13 amino acids. V lost 6 bases to trimming and J lost 9 bases, with 14 bases between them. CDR1 is MNHEY and CDR2 is SVGAGI in the germline V gene. In the case of this clone: Its specificity is unknown.

Repertoires were generated with immunoSEQ multiplex PCR, while TCRdb's copy carries only in-frame clones and drops some. The table records fewer than 75,000 clones, roughly 84% of them present only once. With ipilimumab providing CTLA-4 blockade, focal radiation was administered to patients who had chemo-refractory metastatic non-small-cell lung cancer. Sequencing used peripheral blood, obtained from a patient treated with radiotherapy plus ipilimumab. The TCR was taken from a human donor with non-small cell lung cancer that progressed on radiotherapy plus ipilimumab. The chain is built from TRBV6-5 and TRBJ1-4; no firm D call. CDR3 DNA: TGTGCCAGCAGCCCTGGGCCCAGCCAAAAACTGTTTTTT. Translation gives CASSPGPSQKLFF.